The 19 T cell receptor beta chains below were found in one sample sequenced in a study of T cells in Graves' hyperthyroidism and ophthalmopathy. The source material, RNA transcripts, was used to amplify TCR beta CDR3 regions. The primer set for the first-round RT-PCR of the TCR CDR3 was HTBI. TCRdb ran MiXCR on the multiplex PCR reads and lists one entry per CDR3 protein. The repertoire holds 660,000 or so distinct CDR3 sequences, with roughly 45% as singletons. What was sequenced was peripheral blood or thyroid tissue (not recorded which). These receptors were taken from an adult man with Graves' disease, either hyperthyroidism or ophthalmopathy (not recorded which).

The chain couples TRBV20-1 to TRBJ2-7, with 8 bases aligning to TRBD1. The germline V gene encodes CDR1 DFQATT and CDR2 SNEGSKA (reference sequence). The CDR3 totals 15 residues. V lost 1 base to trimming and J lost 1 base; unmatched junction nucleotides: 6. The CDR3 DNA reads as TGCAGTGCTAGAGGGGGGCAGGGGGCTTCCTACGAGCAGTACTTC. Encoded protein: CSARGGQGASYEQYF.

In the case of this clonotype: The conserved phenylalanine or tryptophan is not found at the CDR3 terminus, so this likely reflects a read error. The chain uses TRBV11-2 and TRBJ2-7; no clear D gene. Trimming removed 8 bases at V and 3 bases at J, with 14 bases between. The CDR3 loop spans 13 amino acids. Germline values: CDR1 SGHAT, CDR2 FQNNGV. The CDR3 coding sequence is TGTGCCAGCGGAGCGAGAAGGAACTACGAGCAGTACTCC. This codes for CASGARRNYEQYS.

The V call is TRBV7-9, the J call TRBJ1-1; D call uncertain. The V end lost 6 bases, the J end lost 0 bases, and 14 bases lay between the germline ends. Germline values: CDR1 SEHNR, CDR2 FQNEAQ (reference sequence). This CDR3 is 15 amino acids long. CDR3: CASSFYTPLNTEAFF. CDR3 in DNA: TGTGCCAGCAGTTTTTATACCCCACTGAACACTGAAGCTTTCTTT.

The chain links TRBV6-1 to TRBJ1-2, with 11 bases lining up with TRBD1. This CDR3 has 15 residues. CDR1 MNHNS and CDR2 SASEGT come from the germline V gene. With V trimmed by 5 bases and J by 6 bases, 8 bases remained unmatched. The DNA for the CDR3 is TGTGCCAGCAGTCCTTGGACAGGGGGCAACGATGGCTACACCTTC. Amino acid sequence: CASSPWTGGNDGYTF.

CDR3 nucleotides: TGTGCCAGCTCGGCAGGAGAGTACGAGCAGTACTTC. It yields the protein CASSAGEYEQYF. This rearrangement joins TRBV6-1 to TRBJ2-7, with D unclear. The length of the CDR3 is 12 residues. Trimming removed 8 bases from V and 4 bases from J, with 12 bases in between. Germline V gene sequence: CDR1 MNHNS, CDR2 SASEGT.

The rearrangement links TRBV6-5 to TRBJ1-3, with a tentative D call TRBD1 (5 bases). Germline CDR1 is MNHEY and CDR2 is SVGAGI. There are 17 residues in the CDR3. The V end lost 4 bases, the J end lost 2 bases, and 18 bases lay between the germline ends. CDR3 sequence: CASSLLGVGSTGNTIYF. The CDR3 DNA follows: TGTGCCAGCAGTTTATTGGGGGTGGGGAGCACTGGAAACACCATATATTTT.

V and J are TRBV19 and TRBJ1-3; the D gene is possibly TRBD1 (5 bases). Trimming left V 3 bases short and J 0 bases short, with 12 bases between. Germline values: CDR1 LNHDA, CDR2 SQIVND (reference sequence). The CDR3 spans 16 residues. In nucleotides, the CDR3 is TGTGCCAGTAGTATCCCGGGACCAAGCTCTGGAAACACCATATATTTT. This translates into CASSIPGPSSGNTIYF.

This clonotype came up many times. The rearrangement uses TRBV12-3 or TRBV12-4 and TRBJ1-2; 11 bases line up with TRBD1. V gave up 5 bases and J gave up 6 bases; unmatched junction bases: 2. This CDR3 has 13 amino acids. The DNA for the CDR3 is TGTGCCAGCAGTGTGGGACAGGGGGATGGCTACACCTTC. This sequence encodes CASSVGQGDGYTF.

V usage is TRBV6-6 and J usage is TRBJ1-1, with D hard to call. The CDR3 loop spans 14 amino acids. Germline V CDR1 and CDR2: MNHNY, SVGAGI (reference sequence). V was shortened by 5 bases and J by 7 bases, with 17 bases between the two germline ends. CDR3 in amino acids: CASSVVAGSGEAFF. As DNA, the CDR3 is TGTGCCAGCAGTGTTGTGGCCGGGTCGGGTGAAGCTTTCTTT.

The chain carries TRBV25-1 and TRBJ1-6, with D possibly TRBD1 on 5 matching bases. V was trimmed by 0 bases and J by 11 bases, leaving 8 bases between them. CDR1 is MGHDK and CDR2 is SYGVNS in the germline V gene. The CDR3 loop spans 13 amino acids. CDR3 nucleotides: TGTGCCAGCAGTGAATATATAGGGGCACCCCTCCACTTT. Its protein product is CASSEYIGAPLHF.

The chain links TRBV4-1 to TRBJ1-3; maybe TRBD1 (5 bases). Germline lookup yields CDR1 MGHRA and CDR2 YSYEKL. CDR3 length equals 16 residues. Trimming left V 0 bases short and J 0 bases short, with 9 bases between. CDR3 residues: CASSQDSGISGNTIYF. CDR3 in DNA: TGCGCCAGCAGCCAAGATTCAGGGATCTCTGGAAACACCATATATTTT.

To note about this clonotype: Since no conserved phenylalanine or tryptophan closes the CDR3, a read error is the likely cause. CDR3 DNA sequence: TGCAGTGCTAGAGTGGGGCAAGAGACCCAGTACCTC. Translated, it gives CSARVGQETQYL. The rearrangement uses TRBV20-1 and TRBJ2-5, with D uncertain. V was clipped by 1 base and J by 2 bases, with 5 bases between them. The CDR3 is 12 amino acids. Germline V gene data show CDR1 as DFQATT and CDR2 as SNEGSKA (reference sequence).

J is TRBJ1-4 and V is TRBV19; D is ambiguous. CDR1 is LNHDA and CDR2 is SQIVND in the germline V gene (reference sequence). Deletions cut 3 bases from V and 8 bases from J, with 10 bases between. The length of the CDR3 is 13 residues. CDR3 region: CASSIWGREKLFF. CDR3 DNA: TGTGCCAGTAGTATTTGGGGTAGAGAAAAACTGTTTTTT.

The chain is built from TRBV29-1 and TRBJ1-1; 8 positions match TRBD1. The germline V gene encodes CDR1 SQVTM and CDR2 ANQGSEA. V trimming: 7 bases; J trimming: 5 bases; junction bases outside the gene matches: 9. The CDR3 is made up of 13 amino acids. CDR3: CSAVTGVGTEAFF. CDR3 DNA sequence: TGCAGCGCAGTGACAGGGGTTGGGACTGAAGCTTTCTTT.

CDR3 loop: CASSATGGIEAFF. The CDR3 DNA is TGTGCCAGCAGCGCAACAGGGGGAATTGAAGCTTTCTTT. The genes are TRBV7-3 and TRBJ1-1, with 8 bases lining up with TRBD1. V gave up 5 bases and J gave up 7 bases; unmatched junction bases: 6. This CDR3 comprises 13 residues. The germline V gene encodes CDR1 SGHTA and CDR2 FQGTGA.

This clonotype was picked up many times. The V and J genes are TRBV7-2 and TRBJ1-2; the D gene is possibly TRBD1 (6 bases). The ends were cut back, 5 bases at V and 8 bases at J, with 15 bases in the middle. The CDR3 loop spans 13 amino acids. In germline, CDR1 is SGHTA, CDR2 FQGNSA. The CDR3 reads CASSANTGNGYTF. In nucleotides, the CDR3 is TGTGCCAGCAGCGCAAACACAGGGAACGGCTACACCTTC.

This chain connects TRBV4-2 to TRBJ2-2; D uncertain. V was trimmed by 4 bases and J by 6 bases, leaving 15 bases between them. Germline V gene lookup returns CDR1 LGHNA and CDR2 YNFKEQ. The CDR3 has 15 residues. DNA of the CDR3: TGTGCCAGCAGCCTAAGATCAGGTTCGCCCGGGGAGCTGTTTTTT. This translates into CASSLRSGSPGELFF.

This clonotype showed up just a few times. The gene calls are TRBV7-2 and TRBJ1-6; D is undetermined. The CDR3 loop spans 16 amino acids. The ends were cut back, 5 bases at V and 10 bases at J, with 21 bases in the middle. Germline CDR1 is SGHTA and CDR2 is FQGNSA. CDR3 in amino acids: CASSTTSGPLESPLHF. Written as DNA, the CDR3 is TGTGCCAGCAGCACCACCTCCGGGCCTCTAGAATCACCCCTCCACTTT.

This clonotype showed up just a few times. This chain joins TRBV12-3 or TRBV12-4 and TRBJ1-5; tentatively, D is TRBD1 (5 bases). The CDR3 covers 13 residues. V dropped 8 bases and J dropped 4 bases, with 12 bases sitting between them. The CDR3 DNA follows: TGTGCCAGCGGGGAGGGGAAAAATCAGCCCCAGCATTTT. Its protein product is CASGEGKNQPQHF.